What follows is one T cell receptor beta chain and its context. Germline CDR1 is SQVTM and CDR2 is ANQGSEA. Trimming cost V 8 bases and J 8 bases, with 18 bases left between them. This CDR3 region has 12 residues. The data are from a study of blood T cell repertoires in COVID-19. Method: immunoSEQ multiplex PCR; TCRdb's copy keeps in-frame clones and lacks some. This table holds 250,000 to 300,000 clones, more than 85% found once. The chain recombines TRBV29-1 with TRBJ2-5; either TRBD1 or TRBD2 may fit D (6 bases each). This receptor was identified in a man younger than 30 with active or convalescent COVID-19. Sequenced input: peripheral blood. For the CDR3, the DNA is TGCAGCCCGGGACACCTCGGGGGAACCCAGTACTTC. Translating gives CSPGHLGGTQYF.